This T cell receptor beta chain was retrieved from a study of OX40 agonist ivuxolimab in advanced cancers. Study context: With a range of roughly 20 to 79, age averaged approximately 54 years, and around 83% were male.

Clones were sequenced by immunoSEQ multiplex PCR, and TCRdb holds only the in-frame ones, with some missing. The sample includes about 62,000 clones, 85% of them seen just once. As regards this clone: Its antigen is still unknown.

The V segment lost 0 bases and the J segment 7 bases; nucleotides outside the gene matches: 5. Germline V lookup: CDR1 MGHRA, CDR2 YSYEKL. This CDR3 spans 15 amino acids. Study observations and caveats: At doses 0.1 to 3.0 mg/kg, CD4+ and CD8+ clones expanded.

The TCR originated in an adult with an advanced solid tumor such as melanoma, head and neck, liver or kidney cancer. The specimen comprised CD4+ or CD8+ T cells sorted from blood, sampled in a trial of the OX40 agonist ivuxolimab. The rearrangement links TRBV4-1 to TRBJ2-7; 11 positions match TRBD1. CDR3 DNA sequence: TGCGCCAGCAGCCAAGAATGGACAGGGGGCAAGGAGCAGTACTTC. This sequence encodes CASSQEWTGGKEQYF.